This entry lists 8 T cell receptor beta chains sequenced from one sample in a study of T cell repertoires in cytomegalovirus infection. Their recognized antigens are unknown. Via MiXCR, TCRdb re-called the reads, giving one row per CDR3 protein. The sample consists of about 920,000 distinct CDR3 sequences, approximately 33% of them appearing once. Sequenced here: cultured CD8+ T cells from PBMCs, sampled from culture after CMV antigen stimulation. All receptors derive from a human donor in good health (CMV status not recorded). Some clones in this sample may be carry-over from other donors' samples.

This clonotype showed up many times. The chain links TRBV7-9 to TRBJ1-1; D ambiguous. Between the trimmed V and J ends, which lost 6 bases and 0 bases, there was a span of 11 bases. The V gene's germline CDR1 is SEHNR and CDR2 FQNEAQ (reference sequence). The CDR3 runs to 14 residues. The CDR3 spells CASRQSSMNTEAFF. Written as DNA, the CDR3 is TGTGCCAGCAGACAGAGTTCTATGAACACTGAAGCTTTCTTT. The full variable domain, with the rest looked up from reference TRBV7-9 and TRBJ1-1, is DTGVSQNPRHKITKRGQNVTFRCDPISEHNRLYWYRQTLGQGPEFLTYFQNEAQLEKSRLLSDRFSAERPKGSFSTLEIQRTEQGDSAMYLCASRQSSMNTEAFFGQGTRLTVV.

The chain recombines TRBV9 with TRBJ2-1, with D possibly being TRBD1 or TRBD2 (5 bases each). Germline loops: CDR1 SGDLS, CDR2 YYNGEE. The ends were cut back, 4 bases at V and 4 bases at J, with 12 bases in the middle. This CDR3 comprises 14 residues. The CDR3, as DNA: TGTGCCAGCAGCATCCGGGACGGATACAATGAGCAGTTCTTC. As protein: CASSIRDGYNEQFF.

The CDR3 sequence is CASKGLSEAFF. CDR3 nucleotide sequence: TGTGCCAGCAAGGGATTATCTGAAGCTTTCTTT. The genes are TRBV25-1 and TRBJ1-1; D ambiguous. CDR3 length: 11 residues. CDR1 MGHDK and CDR2 SYGVNS come from the germline V gene. V was shortened by 7 bases and J by 6 bases, with 9 bases between the two germline ends.

This clonotype was picked up a small number of times. As DNA, the CDR3 is TGTGCCAGCTCACCAACGAGGGGCAGCTACGAGCAGTACTTC. It translates to CASSPTRGSYEQYF. The J gene is TRBJ2-7, the V gene TRBV18, with D perhaps matching TRBD1 or TRBD2 (5 bases each). The ends were cut back, 2 bases at V and 3 bases at J, with 11 bases in the middle. This CDR3 has 14 residues. The germline V gene encodes CDR1 KGHSH and CDR2 LQKENI.

This chain joins TRBV5-6 and TRBJ2-7; D ambiguous. Trimming took off 3 bases at V and 4 bases at J, with 8 bases between the two ends. Germline CDR1 is SGHDT and CDR2 is YYEEEE. The CDR3 sequence is 12 residues long. The DNA for the CDR3 is TGTGCCAGCAGCTCGGATGTTTACGAGCAGTACTTC. It encodes CASSSDVYEQYF.

The rearrangement uses TRBV27 and TRBJ1-4, with D tentatively TRBD1 (5 bases). CDR1 MNHEY and CDR2 SMNVEV come from the germline V gene (reference sequence). Deletions cut 5 bases from V and 0 bases from J, with 13 bases between. The CDR3 extends over 16 amino acids. The CDR3 spells CASSPPQGATNEKLFF. The CDR3 DNA reads as TGTGCCAGCAGTCCCCCGCAGGGAGCAACTAATGAAAAACTGTTTTTT.

V gene TRBV27 combines with J gene TRBJ2-2, with 12 bases matching TRBD2. There are 15 residues in the CDR3. V lost 6 bases, J lost 5 bases, and 4 bases stayed unmatched. CDR1 and CDR2 from the germline V gene are MNHEY and SMNVEV (reference sequence). The DNA of the CDR3 is TGTGCCAGCAGCAATCTAGCGGGGGGGACCGGGGAGCTGTTTTTT. Its protein product is CASSNLAGGTGELFF.

This sequence joins TRBV7-2 and TRBJ1-4; 8 bases fit TRBD1. J was trimmed by 4 bases and V by 5 bases; bases with no gene match: 3. The germline gives CDR1 SGHTA, CDR2 FQGNSA. CDR3 length: 14 amino acids. The CDR3 bases are TGTGCCAGCAGCCGGACAGGGTATAATGAAAAACTGTTTTTT. It encodes CASSRTGYNEKLFF. The variable domain in full, with the rest retrieved from reference TRBV7-2 and TRBJ1-4, is GAGVSQSPSNKVTEKGKDVELRCDPISGHTALYWYRQSLGQGLEFLIYFQGNSAPDKSGLPSDRFSAERTGGSVSTLTIQRTQQEDSAVYLCASSRTGYNEKLFFGSGTQLSVL.